This T cell receptor (beta chain) was sequenced in a study of T cell repertoires in cytomegalovirus infection. The wider study: Signatures in public TCR beta sequences pointed to both CMV infection and matching HLA type. Study observations and caveats: The study identified carriers of CMV plus the relevant HLA from cumulative public TCR beta family frequency. In two of eight donors, the top clonotype was HLA-C-restricted CMV-specific.

This clonotype has a handful of counts. Antigen specificity is unknown. The ends lost 6 bases at V and 6 bases at J; junction bases unmatched: 3. Germline CDR1 reads MNHEY; CDR2 reads SMNVEV (reference sequence). CDR3 length: 14 residues. One entry per CDR3 protein results from TCRdb running MiXCR on the reads. The sample shows hundreds of thousands of distinct CDR3 sequences, around 30% of them seen only once. V and J are TRBV27 and TRBJ2-1; 12 bases are shared with TRBD2. This sequence originates from a human donor in good health (CMV status not recorded). Some clones in this sample may be carry-over from other donors' samples. The sample here was cultured PBMCs, taken from culture after CMV antigen stimulation. The CDR3: CASRLAGGPNEQFF. Written as DNA, the CDR3 is TGTGCCAGCAGACTAGCGGGGGGTCCCAATGAGCAGTTCTTC.